These T cell receptor beta chains were read from a single sample in a study of CD8 T cells in ankylosing spondylitis. TCRdb fed the 5' RACE reads into MiXCR, producing one record per CDR3 protein. The table shows fewer than 550,000 distinct CDR3 sequences, with about 5.7% occurring only once. The sequenced sample consisted of blood, either unsorted or a sorted T cell fraction (not recorded which). Receptors were obtained from a male donor with ankylosing spondylitis. CDR3s include the opening cysteine and the closing phenylalanine or tryptophan. Each record gives: J gene, D gene, clone size, V gene, CDR3 protein, CDR3 DNA. The D gene is left open where the match is weak. Size is omitted from some rows. Given values are once, few, many or a class for expanded clones.

J gene: TRBJ2-1; D gene: .; clone size: many; V gene: TRBV7-7; CDR3 protein: CASSLGVGDEQFF; CDR3 DNA: TGTGCTAGCAGCTTAGGGGTAGGGGATGAGCAGTTCTTC
J gene: TRBJ1-1; D gene: .; clone size: many; V gene: TRBV20-1; CDR3 protein: CSARKDTEAFF; CDR3 DNA: TGCAGTGCTAGGAAGGACACTGAAGCTTTCTTT
J gene: TRBJ2-7; D gene: .; clone size: many; V gene: TRBV20-1; CDR3 protein: CSPSSGSNYEQYF; CDR3 DNA: TGCAGTCCCTCATCCGGGAGTAACTACGAGCAGTACTTC
J gene: TRBJ2-5; D gene: TRBD2; clone size: .; V gene: TRBV4-2; CDR3 protein: CASSQRTSGSYQETQYF; CDR3 DNA: TGTGCCAGCAGCCAAAGGACTAGCGGAAGCTATCAAGAGACCCAGTACTTC
J gene: TRBJ2-5; D gene: .; clone size: many; V gene: TRBV12-3/TRBV12-4; CDR3 protein: CASSLNSGWETQYF; CDR3 DNA: TGTGCCAGCAGTTTAAACTCAGGGTGGGAGACCCAGTACTTC
J gene: TRBJ1-1; D gene: TRBD1; clone size: many; V gene: TRBV7-2; CDR3 protein: CASSSDRRDTEAFF; CDR3 DNA: TGTGCCAGCAGCTCGGACAGGAGGGACACTGAAGCTTTCTTT
J gene: TRBJ1-2; D gene: .; clone size: many; V gene: TRBV29-1; CDR3 protein: CSAGTNNYGYTF; CDR3 DNA: TGCAGCGCAGGGACAAACAACTATGGCTACACCTTC
J gene: TRBJ1-1; D gene: .; clone size: many; V gene: TRBV5-1; CDR3 protein: CASSLGGDGAFF; CDR3 DNA: TGCGCCAGCAGCTTAGGGGGAGATGGAGCTTTCTTT
J gene: TRBJ2-3; D gene: .; clone size: .; V gene: TRBV12-5; CDR3 protein: CASGLDRVNTDTQYF; CDR3 DNA: TGTGCTAGTGGTTTGGACAGGGTGAACACAGATACGCAGTATTTT
J gene: TRBJ2-1; D gene: TRBD2; clone size: .; V gene: TRBV6-4; CDR3 protein: CASSAILAGGPGEQFF; CDR3 DNA: TGTGCCAGCAGTGCGATACTAGCGGGAGGGCCGGGTGAGCAGTTCTTC
J gene: TRBJ2-3; D gene: .; clone size: many; V gene: TRBV4-1; CDR3 protein: CASSRGASDTQYF; CDR3 DNA: TGCGCCAGCAGCCGGGGGGCTTCAGATACGCAGTATTTT